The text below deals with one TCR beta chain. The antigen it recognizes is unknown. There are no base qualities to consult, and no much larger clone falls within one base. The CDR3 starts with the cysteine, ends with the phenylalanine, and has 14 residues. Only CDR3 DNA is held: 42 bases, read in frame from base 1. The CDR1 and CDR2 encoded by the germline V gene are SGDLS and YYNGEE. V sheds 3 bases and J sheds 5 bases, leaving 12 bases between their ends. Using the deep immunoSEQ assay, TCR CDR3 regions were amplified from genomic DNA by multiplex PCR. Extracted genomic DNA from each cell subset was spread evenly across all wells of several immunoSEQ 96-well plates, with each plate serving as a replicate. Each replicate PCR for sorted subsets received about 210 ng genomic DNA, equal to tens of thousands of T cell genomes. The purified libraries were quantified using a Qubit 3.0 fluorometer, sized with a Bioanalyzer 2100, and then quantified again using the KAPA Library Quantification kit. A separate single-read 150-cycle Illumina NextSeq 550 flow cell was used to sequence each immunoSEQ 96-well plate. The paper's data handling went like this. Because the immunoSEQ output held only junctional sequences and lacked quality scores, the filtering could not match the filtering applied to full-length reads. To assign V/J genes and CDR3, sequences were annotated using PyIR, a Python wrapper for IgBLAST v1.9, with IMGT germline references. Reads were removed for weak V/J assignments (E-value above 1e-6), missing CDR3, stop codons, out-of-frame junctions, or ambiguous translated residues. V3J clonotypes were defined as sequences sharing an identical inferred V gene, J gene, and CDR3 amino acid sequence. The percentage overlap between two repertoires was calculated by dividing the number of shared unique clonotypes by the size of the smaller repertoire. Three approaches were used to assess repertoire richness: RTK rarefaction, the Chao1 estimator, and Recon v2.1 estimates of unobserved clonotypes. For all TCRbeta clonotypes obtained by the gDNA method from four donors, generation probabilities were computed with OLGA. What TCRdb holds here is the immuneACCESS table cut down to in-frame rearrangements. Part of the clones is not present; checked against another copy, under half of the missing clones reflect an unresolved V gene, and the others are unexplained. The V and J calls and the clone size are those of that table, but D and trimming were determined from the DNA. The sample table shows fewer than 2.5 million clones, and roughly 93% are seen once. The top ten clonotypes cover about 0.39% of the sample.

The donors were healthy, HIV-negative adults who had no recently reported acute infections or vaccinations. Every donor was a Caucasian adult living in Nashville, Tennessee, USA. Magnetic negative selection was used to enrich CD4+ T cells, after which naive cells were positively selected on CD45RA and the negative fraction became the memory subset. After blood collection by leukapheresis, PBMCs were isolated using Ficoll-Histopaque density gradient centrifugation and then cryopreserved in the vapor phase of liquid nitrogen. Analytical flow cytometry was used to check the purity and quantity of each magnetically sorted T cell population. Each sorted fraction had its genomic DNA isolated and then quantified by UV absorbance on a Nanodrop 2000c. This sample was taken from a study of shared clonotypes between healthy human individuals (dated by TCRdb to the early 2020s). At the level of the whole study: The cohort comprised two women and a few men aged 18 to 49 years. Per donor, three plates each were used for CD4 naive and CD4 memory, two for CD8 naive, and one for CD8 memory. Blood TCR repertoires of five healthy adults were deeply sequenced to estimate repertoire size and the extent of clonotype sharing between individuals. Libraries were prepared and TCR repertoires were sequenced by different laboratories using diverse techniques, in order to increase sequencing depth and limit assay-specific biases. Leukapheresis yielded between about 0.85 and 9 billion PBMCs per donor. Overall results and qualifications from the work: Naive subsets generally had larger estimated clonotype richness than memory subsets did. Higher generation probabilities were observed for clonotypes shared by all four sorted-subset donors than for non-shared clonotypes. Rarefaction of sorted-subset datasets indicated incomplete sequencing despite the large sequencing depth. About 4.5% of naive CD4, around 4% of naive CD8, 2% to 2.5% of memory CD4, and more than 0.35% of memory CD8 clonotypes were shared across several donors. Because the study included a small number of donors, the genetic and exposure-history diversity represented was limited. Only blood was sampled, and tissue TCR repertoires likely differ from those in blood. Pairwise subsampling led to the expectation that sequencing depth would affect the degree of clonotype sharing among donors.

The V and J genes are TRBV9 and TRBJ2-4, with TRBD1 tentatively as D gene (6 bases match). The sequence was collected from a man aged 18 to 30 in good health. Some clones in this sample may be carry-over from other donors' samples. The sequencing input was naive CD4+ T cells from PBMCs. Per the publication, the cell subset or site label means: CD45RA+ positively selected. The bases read TGTGCCAGCAGCGCCATCACAGGGCAAAACATTCAGTACTTC. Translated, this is CASSAITGQNIQYF.